The rows below give T cell receptor beta chains drawn from one sample of a study of T cell repertoires in cytomegalovirus infection. One entry per CDR3 protein results from TCRdb running MiXCR on the reads. This table has under 600,000 distinct CDR3 sequences, approximately 15% appearing once. Source material: CD8+ T cells from PBMCs. These receptors came from a human donor in good health (CMV status not recorded). Some clones in this sample may be carry-over from other donors' samples. The conserved cysteine and the conserved F or W are not part of the CDR3 here. Fields, in order: V gene, J gene, D gene, clone size, CDR3 length, CDR3 protein. D genes are given only for firm matches. Clone size is stated in some rows and not others, as once, few, many or a class when expanded.

>TRBV28|TRBJ2-1|TRBD1|few|13
ASSFLRDRGTGQF
>TRBV6-1|TRBJ2-5|NA|many|13
ASREWDLPQETQY
>TRBV28|TRBJ2-7|TRBD2|once|15
ASSLSSGSGRKYEQY
>TRBV7-9|TRBJ2-5|TRBD2|many|15
ASSLGRARGEKETQY
>TRBV11-2|TRBJ2-7|TRBD1|NA|14
ASTDIQGAWASEQY
>TRBV6-2/TRBV6-3|TRBJ2-1|NA|NA|11
ASRAVLYNEQF
>TRBV24-1|TRBJ1-5|NA|few|15
ATSDSRPGRYNQPQH
>TRBV9|TRBJ2-2|TRBD2|few|13
ASSLTSGGAGELF
>TRBV13|TRBJ2-2|NA|NA|14
ASSFRGNSNTGELF
>TRBV7-2|TRBJ2-3|NA|many|11
ASTPRTRDTQY
>TRBV14|TRBJ2-7|TRBD1|NA|14
ASSQDKGGIYDEQY
>TRBV15|TRBJ1-5|TRBD1|many|13
ATSGWTGSNQPQH
>TRBV6-1|TRBJ1-1|TRBD1|many|15
ASSFRDRVLSYTEAF
>TRBV2|TRBJ2-7|TRBD2|few|15
ASSEALLGSGRHEQY
>TRBV7-6|TRBJ2-7|TRBD1|few|11
ASSSERGHEQY
>TRBV2|TRBJ2-2|TRBD1|few|14
ASSEGQGAYTGELF
>TRBV7-8|TRBJ2-6|TRBD2|many|15
ASIPGGTSSGANVLT
>TRBV6-2/TRBV6-3|TRBJ2-7|NA|few|10
ASGKGDYEQY
>TRBV14|TRBJ2-1|TRBD2|many|14
ASSHLLADSYNEQF
>TRBV7-9|TRBJ1-5|NA|many|13
ASSLGNQVHQPQH
>TRBV29-1|TRBJ1-3|NA|many|14
SVEDRGNSPGNTIY
>TRBV12-3/TRBV12-4|TRBJ2-7|NA|many|9
ASSFGGEQY
>TRBV7-3|TRBJ1-5|NA|many|12
ASSSQGRSQPQH
>TRBV6-6|TRBJ1-4|TRBD1|many|13
ASSYPPGQKSNLF
>TRBV7-3|TRBJ1-5|NA|few|13
ASSFPRGRNQPQH
>TRBV5-1|TRBJ2-5|NA|few|12
ASSWGDSQETQY
>TRBV11-1|TRBJ2-4|NA|many|18
ASSLARGNFENVAKNIQY
>TRBV20-1|TRBJ1-5|NA|many|12
SALRTRGNQPQH
>TRBV7-9|TRBJ1-2|TRBD1|NA|14
ASSLAGQGANYGYT
>TRBV4-1|TRBJ2-1|NA|many|13
ASSLGQDSYNEQF
>TRBV7-6|TRBJ1-2|TRBD1|many|14
ASSLAGGQDVYGYT
>TRBV7-9|TRBJ2-2|NA|few|12
ASSGGGLAVELF
>TRBV7-8|TRBJ2-7|NA|NA|13
ASSLPGPQAYEQY
>TRBV5-4|TRBJ1-1|NA|few|12
ASSSTGALLEAF
>TRBV27|TRBJ2-7|NA|NA|12
ASSSASQVSEQY
>TRBV4-1|TRBJ2-7|TRBD1|few|12
ASSPQGNSDEQY
>TRBV27|TRBJ1-5|NA|NA|15
ASSLIRNGASNQPQH
>TRBV5-1|TRBJ1-5|TRBD1|many|13
ASSLDDRGHQPQH
>TRBV6-1|TRBJ2-2|NA|many|13
ASSEAPRNTGELF
>TRBV5-1|TRBJ1-3|NA|NA|14
ASSFGQTYSGNTIY
>TRBV5-6|TRBJ2-1|TRBD2|few|14
ASSRTRSGGWNEQF
>TRBV11-2|TRBJ2-5|TRBD1|many|14
ASSFFRDRGEETQY
>TRBV6-5|TRBJ1-5|NA|many|13
ASRFGGGSNQPQH
>TRBV11-1|TRBJ1-2|NA|few|13
ASRRTSDTNYGYT
>TRBV29-1|TRBJ1-5|NA|once|10
SVGRVNQPQH